The 20 T cell receptor beta chains reported below all come from one sample, sequenced in a study of cytomegalovirus exposure and HLA in healthy donors. It was with 60 Vbeta and 13 Jbeta primers that the PCR ran. Assay: immunoSEQ multiplex PCR; the TCRdb copy retains only in-frame clones and omits some. The data show 200,000 or so clones, 75% to 85% seen once. Material: PBMCs. All receptors come from a woman in her 50s in good health and CMV-seropositive.

This clone was recorded a few times. The chain combines TRBV4-1 with TRBJ2-4; D might be TRBD1 (6 bases). Trimming cost V 2 bases and J 12 bases, with 17 bases left between them. The CDR3 has 14 amino acids. Germline CDR1 MGHRA, CDR2 YSYEKL. This CDR3 reads CASSQSTGLGSQYF. The CDR3 DNA reads as TGCGCCAGCAGCCAATCGACAGGCCTTGGCAGTCAGTACTTC.

This rearrangement joins TRBV14 to TRBJ2-3, with 13 bases lining up with TRBD2. Unmatched junction bases numbered 9, after V lost 3 bases and J lost 0 bases. The CDR3 runs 19 residues. Looked up from germline, CDR1 is SGHDN and CDR2 is FVKESK. DNA for the CDR3: TGTGCCAGCAGCCAGGATCCGGGACTAGCGGGGAGTAGCACAGATACGCAGTATTTT. Protein: CASSQDPGLAGSSTDTQYF.

The chain carries TRBV10-3 and TRBJ2-1; 14 positions match TRBD2. The CDR3 runs to 15 residues. V gave up 6 bases and J gave up 5 bases; unmatched junction bases: 3. The germline V gene has CDR1 ENHRY and CDR2 SYGVKD. CDR3 sequence: CAIRPTSGGDNEQFF. The CDR3 DNA reads TGTGCCATCAGGCCGACTAGCGGGGGGGACAATGAGCAGTTCTTC.

This clone was observed a handful of times. The rearrangement joins TRBV10-3 to TRBJ1-2, with 9 bases fitting TRBD1. The germline gives CDR1 ENHRY, CDR2 SYGVKD. Unmatched junction bases numbered 4, after V lost 5 bases and J lost 3 bases. The CDR3 contains 14 residues. This chain's CDR3 is CAISPGQGDYGYTF. For the CDR3, the DNA is TGTGCCATCAGTCCGGGACAGGGTGACTATGGCTACACCTTC.

This sequence joins TRBV4-3 and TRBJ2-3; TRBD1 matches at 9 bases. V gave up 1 base and J gave up 5 bases; unmatched junction bases: 4. Per germline, CDR1 LGHNA and CDR2 YSLEER. There are 15 residues in the CDR3. The CDR3 nucleotides are TGCGCCAGCAGCCAAGGGACAGGGGTGGTAGATACGCAGTATTTT. Protein product: CASSQGTGVVDTQYF.

Only a few counts were recorded for this clone. J is TRBJ1-2 and V is TRBV19; the match to TRBD1 covers 7 bases. With V trimmed by 4 bases and J by 6 bases, 11 bases remained unmatched. The CDR3 extends over 15 amino acids. Germline V gene data show CDR1 as LNHDA and CDR2 as SQIVND (reference sequence). CDR3 nucleotides: TGTGCCAGTAGTACGACGACAACCGGGACAGATGGCTACACCTTC. It specifies CASSTTTTGTDGYTF.

This sequence joins TRBV10-3 and TRBJ2-7, with TRBD1 identical over 9 bases. V was pared by 7 bases and J by 7 bases, with 8 bases of the junction left unmatched. The germline V gene encodes CDR1 ENHRY and CDR2 SYGVKD. The CDR3 extends over 13 amino acids. CDR3 protein: CAITRTGEQEQYF. CDR3 sequence (DNA): TGTGCCATCACCAGGACAGGGGAACAAGAGCAGTACTTC.

This chain connects TRBV5-6 to TRBJ1-5; 10 positions agree with TRBD1. The CDR3 is 16 residues long. Looked up from germline, CDR1 is SGHDT and CDR2 is YYEEEE. V was clipped by 3 bases and J by 4 bases; unmatched bases: 7. CDR3 amino acids: CASSSLGTGANQPQHF. CDR3 coding DNA: TGTGCCAGCAGCTCCCTCGGGACAGGGGCAAATCAGCCCCAGCATTTT. The full variable domain, in which reference TRBV5-6 and TRBJ1-5 provide the parts outside the CDR3, is DAGVTQSPTHLIKTRGQQVTLRCSPKSGHDTVSWYQQALGQGPQFIFQYYEEEERQRGNFPDRFSGHQFPNYSSELNVNALLLGDSALYLCASSSLGTGANQPQHFGDGTRLSIL.

The chain joins TRBV4-1 to TRBJ2-2; 7 bases agree with TRBD2. There are 20 residues in the CDR3. Germline V CDR1 and CDR2: MGHRA, YSYEKL. With 1 base clipped from V and 4 bases from J, the junction kept 18 bases outside the gene matches. Here the CDR3 reads CASSQARLSGDIGLTGELFF. The DNA for the CDR3 is TGCGCCAGCAGCCAAGCACGCCTGAGCGGGGATATAGGCCTCACCGGGGAGCTGTTTTTT.

This clone showed up just once. The chain couples TRBV28 to TRBJ2-7; 10 bases agree with TRBD2. Trimming took 6 bases from V and 5 from J; bases not matched to a gene: 7. Germline values: CDR1 MDHEN, CDR2 SYDVKM. The CDR3 runs to 14 residues. The CDR3 DNA follows: TGTGCCAGCAGCAACTCCGGACTAGCGGACGAGCAGTACTTC. Its translation: CASSNSGLADEQYF.

This clone was seen once. This chain links TRBV7-9 with TRBJ2-4; D is perhaps TRBD1 (6 bases). Germline CDR1 and CDR2: SEHNR and FQNEAQ (reference sequence). V was shortened by 5 bases and J by 4 bases, with 15 bases between the two germline ends. This CDR3 spans 15 amino acids. The CDR3 here is CASSLVGTPKNIQYF. The CDR3 DNA reads as TGTGCCAGCAGCCTAGTAGGGACACCGAAAAACATTCAGTACTTC.

The chain recombines TRBV5-1 with TRBJ2-7; weak D call: TRBD1 (5 bases). Germline V gene lookup returns CDR1 SGHRS and CDR2 YFSETQ. The CDR3 sequence is 15 residues long. V was trimmed by 0 bases and J by 4 bases, leaving 14 bases between them. The CDR3 region is CASSLEPTGAYEQYF. The CDR3 DNA sequence: TGCGCCAGCAGCTTGGAGCCCACAGGAGCGTACGAGCAGTACTTC.

V gene TRBV29-1 combines with J gene TRBJ2-3; unclear D gene. Trimming left V 7 bases short and J 2 bases short, with 10 bases between. Germline V gives CDR1 SQVTM, CDR2 ANQGSEA. The CDR3 covers 12 residues. The CDR3: CSAGPNTDTQYF. For the CDR3, the DNA is TGCAGCGCTGGGCCCAACACAGATACGCAGTATTTT.

The rearrangement joins TRBV20-1 to TRBJ1-2; tentative D call: TRBD1 (5 bases). V was pared by 4 bases and J by 8 bases, with 11 bases between. CDR3 size: 11 residues. CDR1 and CDR2 from the germline V gene are DFQATT and SNEGSKA (reference sequence). The CDR3 DNA reads TGCAGTGCTAAAGGGGCAGGAGGCTACACCTTC. Translation: CSAKGAGGYTF.

This clone was observed once. CDR3 sequence reads: CASSYSIGVSSYEQYF. DNA of the CDR3: TGTGCCAGCAGTTACTCGATCGGGGTAAGCTCCTACGAGCAGTACTTC. The chain uses TRBV6-5 and TRBJ2-7; tentative D call: TRBD2 (5 bases). This CDR3 is built from 16 residues. The V gene lost 0 bases and the J gene lost 0 bases, with 12 bases spanning the gap. Germline V gives CDR1 MNHEY, CDR2 SVGAGI.

The chain is built from TRBV5-1 and TRBJ2-2, with 9 bases matching TRBD1. Germline V lookup: CDR1 SGHRS, CDR2 YFSETQ. The CDR3 length is 17 residues. The V and J ends lost 1 base and 4 bases, in that order; junction bases with no gene match: 8. CDR3 region: CASSLTDRGLVTGELFF. The CDR3 region has the DNA TGCGCCAGCAGCTTGACGGACAGGGGATTGGTCACCGGGGAGCTGTTTTTT.

The chain joins TRBV6-6 to TRBJ2-7, with TRBD1 matching over 12 bases. The V gene end was trimmed by 6 bases and the J gene end by 0 bases; junction bases not matched to a gene: 3. This CDR3 has 15 residues. Germline V CDR1 and CDR2: MNHNY, SVGAGI (reference sequence). This chain's CDR3 is CASRPGQGASYEQYF. The CDR3 coding sequence is TGTGCCAGCAGGCCGGGACAGGGGGCCTCCTACGAGCAGTACTTC.

This clone was seen a few times. V usage is TRBV6-6 and J usage is TRBJ1-2; 7 bases align to TRBD1. This CDR3 has 15 amino acids. V lost 1 base to trimming and J lost 4 bases; unmatched junction nucleotides: 6. CDR1 is MNHNY and CDR2 is SVGAGI in the germline V gene (reference sequence). CDR3 protein: CASSYLTGPGYGYTF. The CDR3 bases are TGTGCCAGCAGTTACTTGACAGGGCCTGGCTATGGCTACACCTTC.

The rearrangement uses TRBV11-2 and TRBJ2-7, with 9 bases lining up with TRBD1. The CDR3 runs to 15 residues. V lost 6 bases and J lost 1; bases outside the gene matches: 7. Germline-derived CDR1 and CDR2 are SGHAT and FQNNGV. This chain's CDR3 is CASRRGTGRSYEQYF. The CDR3 nucleotides read TGTGCCAGCAGACGTGGGACAGGGCGATCCTACGAGCAGTACTTC.

The chain uses TRBV10-1 and TRBJ2-1; weak D call: TRBD1 (5 bases). The germline CDR1 and CDR2 sequences are WNHNN and SYGVQD (reference sequence). Trimming took off 3 bases at V and 6 bases at J, with 12 bases between the two ends. This CDR3 has 14 residues. CDR3 amino acids: CASSDVSRGNEQFF. The DNA for the CDR3 is TGCGCCAGCAGTGATGTTAGTAGGGGCAATGAGCAGTTCTTC.